The clone carrying this T cell receptor beta chain was counted only a few times. What it binds is not known. Barcoded TCR alpha and TCR beta cDNA libraries with UMIs came from 5'RACE using constant-segment primers. TCRdb re-called the 5' RACE reads with MiXCR, one entry per CDR3 protein. The sample records 200,000 to 250,000 distinct CDR3 sequences, roughly 10% being singletons. The source of the sample is a study of T-cell memory formation after mild COVID-19. Study-wide findings and caveats: Clones contracting over day 15 to 85 were CD4/CD8 balanced, with later expanders leaning CD4+. Still unconfirmed is whether the second-wave clones peaking on day 37 recognized SARS-CoV-2.

Germline V gives CDR1 MNHEY, CDR2 SVGEGT. V shed 2 bases, J shed 2 bases, and the junction held 5 bases outside the gene matches. This CDR3 comprises 16 residues. The genes are TRBV6-2 or TRBV6-3 and TRBJ2-3, with TRBD2 identical over 9 bases. The specimen was PBMCs or a T cell subset sorted from them (not recorded which). The sequence came from a man aged 18 to 29 who had mild COVID-19 (a few samples of this study predate the infection). Cell type and time point are not known. CDR3 DNA: TGTGCCAGCAGTTACGGACTAGCGAGGGCCACAGATACGCAGTATTTT. Translation: CASSYGLARATDTQYF.